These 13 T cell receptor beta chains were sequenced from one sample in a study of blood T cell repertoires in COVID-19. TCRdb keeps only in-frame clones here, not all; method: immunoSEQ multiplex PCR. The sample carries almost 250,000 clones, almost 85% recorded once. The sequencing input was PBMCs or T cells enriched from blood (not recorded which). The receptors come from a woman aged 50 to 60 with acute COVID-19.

CDR3 in amino acids: CASSLDRGPNQPQHF. CDR3 DNA sequence: TGTGCCAGCAGCCTCGACAGGGGTCCGAATCAGCCCCAGCATTTT. The chain links TRBV11-2 to TRBJ1-5; 8 bases map to TRBD1. Trimming took 5 bases from V and 4 from J; bases not matched to a gene: 7. Per the germline V gene, CDR1 is SGHAT and CDR2 is FQNNGV. This CDR3 spans 15 amino acids.

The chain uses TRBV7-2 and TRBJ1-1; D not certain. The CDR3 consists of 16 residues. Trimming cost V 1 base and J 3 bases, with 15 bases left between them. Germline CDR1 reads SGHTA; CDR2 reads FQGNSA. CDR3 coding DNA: TGTGCCAGCAGCTTAGATGGGTCAAGGCGGGACACTGAAGCTTTCTTT. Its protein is CASSLDGSRRDTEAFF.

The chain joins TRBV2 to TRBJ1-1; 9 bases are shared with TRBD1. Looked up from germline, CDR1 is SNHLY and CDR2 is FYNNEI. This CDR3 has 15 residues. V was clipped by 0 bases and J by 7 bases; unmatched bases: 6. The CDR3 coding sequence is TGTGCCAGCAGTGAAGCGCCGGGACAGGGTATTGAAGCTTTCTTT. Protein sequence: CASSEAPGQGIEAFF.

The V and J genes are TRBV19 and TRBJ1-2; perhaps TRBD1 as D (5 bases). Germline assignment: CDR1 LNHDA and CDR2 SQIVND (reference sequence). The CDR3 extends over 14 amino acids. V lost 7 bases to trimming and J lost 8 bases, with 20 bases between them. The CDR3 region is CASKEPGLTMGYTF. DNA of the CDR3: TGTGCCAGTAAGGAACCGGGACTGACTATGGGCTACACCTTC.

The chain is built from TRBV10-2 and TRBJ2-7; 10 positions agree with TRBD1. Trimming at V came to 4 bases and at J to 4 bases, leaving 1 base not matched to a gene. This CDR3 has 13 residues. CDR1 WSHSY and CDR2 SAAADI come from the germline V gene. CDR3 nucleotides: TGCGCCAGCAGTGGGGACAGGGGTTACGAGCAGTACTTC. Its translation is CASSGDRGYEQYF.

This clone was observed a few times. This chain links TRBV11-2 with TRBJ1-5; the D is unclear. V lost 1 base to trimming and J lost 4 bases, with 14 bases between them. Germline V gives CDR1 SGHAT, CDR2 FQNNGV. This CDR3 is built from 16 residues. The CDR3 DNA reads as TGTGCCAGCAGCTTAGCGGGGAGCGAATCGAATCAGCCCCAGCATTTT. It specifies CASSLAGSESNQPQHF.

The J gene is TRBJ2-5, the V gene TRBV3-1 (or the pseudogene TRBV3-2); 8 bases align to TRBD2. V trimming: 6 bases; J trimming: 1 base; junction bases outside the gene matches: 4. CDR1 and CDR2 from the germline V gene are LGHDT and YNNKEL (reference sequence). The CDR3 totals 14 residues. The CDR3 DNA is TGTGCCAGCAGGACTACTAGCGGCCAAGAGACCCAGTACTTC. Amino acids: CASRTTSGQETQYF.

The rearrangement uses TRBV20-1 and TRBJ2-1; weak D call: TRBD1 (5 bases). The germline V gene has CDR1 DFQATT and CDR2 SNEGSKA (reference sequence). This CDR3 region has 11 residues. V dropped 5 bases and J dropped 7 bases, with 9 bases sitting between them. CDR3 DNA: TGCAGTGCTGCGAAGGGGAATGAGCAGTTCTTC. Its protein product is CSAAKGNEQFF.

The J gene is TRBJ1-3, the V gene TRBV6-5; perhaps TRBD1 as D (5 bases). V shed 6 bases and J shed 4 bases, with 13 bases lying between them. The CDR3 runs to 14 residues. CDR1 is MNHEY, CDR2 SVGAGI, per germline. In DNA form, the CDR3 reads TGTGCCAGCAGGGGGGAGGGCCGAGGAAACACCATATATTTT. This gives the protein CASRGEGRGNTIYF.

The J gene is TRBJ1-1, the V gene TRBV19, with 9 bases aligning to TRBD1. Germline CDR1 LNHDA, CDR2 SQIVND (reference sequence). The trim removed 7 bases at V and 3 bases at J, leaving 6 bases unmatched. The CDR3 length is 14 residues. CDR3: CASNNRGRYTEAFF. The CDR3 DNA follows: TGTGCCAGTAATAACAGGGGGCGGTACACTGAAGCTTTCTTT.

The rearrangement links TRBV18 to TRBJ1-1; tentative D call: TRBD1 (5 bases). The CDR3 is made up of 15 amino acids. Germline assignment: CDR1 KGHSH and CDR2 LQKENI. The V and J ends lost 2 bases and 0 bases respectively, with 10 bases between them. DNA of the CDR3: TGTGCCAGCTCACCAGGGGCAGGGTTGAACACTGAAGCTTTCTTT. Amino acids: CASSPGAGLNTEAFF. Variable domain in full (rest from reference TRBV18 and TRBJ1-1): NAGVMQNPRHLVRRRGQEARLRCSPMKGHSHVYWYRQLPEEGLKFMVYLQKENIIDESGMPKERFSAEFPKEGPSILRIQQVVRGDSAAYFCASSPGAGLNTEAFFGQGTRLTVV.

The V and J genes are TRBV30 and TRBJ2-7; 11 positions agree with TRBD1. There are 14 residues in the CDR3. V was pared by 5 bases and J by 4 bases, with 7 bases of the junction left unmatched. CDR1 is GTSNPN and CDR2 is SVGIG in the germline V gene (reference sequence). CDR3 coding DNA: TGTGCCTGGGCTCGGACAGGGGGCGTTTACGAGCAGTACTTC. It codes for CAWARTGGVYEQYF.

CDR3 sequence: CASGRDSSTEAFF. The DNA for the CDR3 is TGTGCCAGCGGCCGGGACAGCAGCACTGAAGCTTTCTTT. The chain recombines TRBV6-2 or TRBV6-3 with TRBJ1-1; 7 nucleotides line up with TRBD1. In germline, CDR1 is MNHEY, CDR2 SVGEGT. The CDR3 totals 13 residues. J lost 4 bases, V lost 8 bases, and 7 bases had no gene match.